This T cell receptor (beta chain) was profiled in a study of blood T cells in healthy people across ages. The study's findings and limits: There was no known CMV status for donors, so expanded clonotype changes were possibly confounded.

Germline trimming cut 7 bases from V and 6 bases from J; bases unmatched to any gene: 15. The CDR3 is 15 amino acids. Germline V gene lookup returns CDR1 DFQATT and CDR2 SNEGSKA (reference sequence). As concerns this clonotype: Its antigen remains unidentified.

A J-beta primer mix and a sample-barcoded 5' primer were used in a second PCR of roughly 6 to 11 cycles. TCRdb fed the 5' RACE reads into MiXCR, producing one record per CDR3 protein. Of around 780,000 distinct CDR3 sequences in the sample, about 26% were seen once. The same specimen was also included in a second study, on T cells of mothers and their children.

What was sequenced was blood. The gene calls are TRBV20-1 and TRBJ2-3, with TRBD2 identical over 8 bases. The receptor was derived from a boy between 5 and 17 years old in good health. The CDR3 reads CSESPVAGSRDTQYF. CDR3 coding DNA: TGCAGTGAGAGCCCGGTAGCGGGGTCCCGCGATACGCAGTATTTT.